This T cell receptor beta chain appears in the sequencing data of a study of OX40 agonist ivuxolimab in advanced cancers. At the level of the study: Partial responses were seen in three patients, one with hepatocellular carcinoma and two with cutaneous melanoma. Study-wide results and limits: Some of the nonresponding patients also showed low levels of normalized T-cell clonal expansion.

Generated by immunoSEQ multiplex PCR, the TCRdb table keeps only in-frame clones and is missing some. This table holds 150,000 to 190,000 clones, 94% found once. Worth noting for this clone: Its antigen is unknown.

The CDR3 extends over 13 amino acids. V lost 4 bases and J 5 bases, leaving 9 bases between the germline ends. Germline values: CDR1 SNHLY, CDR2 FYNNEI. The receptor was derived from an adult with an advanced solid tumor such as melanoma, head and neck, liver or kidney cancer. The chain combines TRBV2 with TRBJ2-4; no clear D. This sample comprised CD4+ or CD8+ T cells sorted from blood, obtained in a trial of the OX40 agonist ivuxolimab. The CDR3 protein is CASSGGPQNIQYF. Written as DNA, the CDR3 is TGTGCCAGCAGTGGGGGTCCTCAAAACATTCAGTACTTC.